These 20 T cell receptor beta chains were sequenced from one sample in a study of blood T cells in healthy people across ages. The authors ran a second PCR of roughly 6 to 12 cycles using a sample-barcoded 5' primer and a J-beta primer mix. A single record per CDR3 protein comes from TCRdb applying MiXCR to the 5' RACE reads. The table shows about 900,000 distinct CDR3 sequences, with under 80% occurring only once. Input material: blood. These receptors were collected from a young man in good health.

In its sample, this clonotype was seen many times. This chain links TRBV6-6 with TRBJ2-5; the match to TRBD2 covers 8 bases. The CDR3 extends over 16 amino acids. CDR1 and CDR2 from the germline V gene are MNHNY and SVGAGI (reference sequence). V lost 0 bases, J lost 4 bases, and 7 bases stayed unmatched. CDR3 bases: TGTGCCAGCAGTTACTCCCAGCGGGGGCCAAGAGAGACCCAGTACTTC. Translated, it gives CASSYSQRGPRETQYF.

Here the CDR3 reads CASSQEAAGEFTDTQYF. CDR3 in DNA: TGTGCCAGCAGCCAAGAAGCAGCGGGGGAGTTCACAGATACGCAGTATTTT. The chain recombines TRBV3-1 with TRBJ2-3; 8 nucleotides align to TRBD2. Germline CDR1 LGHDT, CDR2 YNNKEL (reference sequence). There are 17 residues in the CDR3. V lost 0 bases to trimming and J lost 2 bases; unmatched junction nucleotides: 7.

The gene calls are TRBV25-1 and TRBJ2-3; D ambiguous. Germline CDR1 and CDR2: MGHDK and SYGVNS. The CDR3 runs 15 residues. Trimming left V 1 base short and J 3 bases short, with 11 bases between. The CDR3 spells CASSEFGAETDTQYF. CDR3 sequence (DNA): TGTGCCAGCAGTGAATTTGGTGCTGAGACAGATACGCAGTATTTT.

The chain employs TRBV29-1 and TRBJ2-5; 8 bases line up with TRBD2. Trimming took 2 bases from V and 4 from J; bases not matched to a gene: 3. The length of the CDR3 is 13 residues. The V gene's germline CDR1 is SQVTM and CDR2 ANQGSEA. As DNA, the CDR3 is TGCAGCGTTGAACCGACTAGCGTAGAGACCCAGTACTTC. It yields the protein CSVEPTSVETQYF.

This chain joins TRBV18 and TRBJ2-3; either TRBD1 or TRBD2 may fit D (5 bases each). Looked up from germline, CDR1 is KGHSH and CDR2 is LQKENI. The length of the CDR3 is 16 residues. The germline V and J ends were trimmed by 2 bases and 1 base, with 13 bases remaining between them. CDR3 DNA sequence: TGTGCCAGCTCACCATCGTCGGGGCTACGCACAGATACGCAGTATTTT. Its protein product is CASSPSSGLRTDTQYF.

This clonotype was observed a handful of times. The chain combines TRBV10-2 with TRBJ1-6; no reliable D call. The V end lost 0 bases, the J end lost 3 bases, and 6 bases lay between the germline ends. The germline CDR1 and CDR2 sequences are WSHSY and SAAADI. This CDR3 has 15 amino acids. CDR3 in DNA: TGCGCCAGCAGTGAGTCATGGGACTATAATTCACCCCTCCACTTT. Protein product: CASSESWDYNSPLHF.

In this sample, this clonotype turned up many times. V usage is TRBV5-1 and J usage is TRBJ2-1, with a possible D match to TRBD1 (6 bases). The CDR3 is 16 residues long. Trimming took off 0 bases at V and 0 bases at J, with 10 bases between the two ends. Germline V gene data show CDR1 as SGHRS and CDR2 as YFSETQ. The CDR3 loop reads CASSLGDTISYNEQFF. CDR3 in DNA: TGCGCCAGCAGCTTGGGGGACACCATCTCCTACAATGAGCAGTTCTTC. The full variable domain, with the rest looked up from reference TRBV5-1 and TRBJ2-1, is KAGVTQTPRYLIKTRGQQVTLSCSPISGHRSVSWYQQTPGQGLQFLFEYFSETQRNKGNFPGRFSGRQFSNSRSEMNVSTLELGDSALYLCASSLGDTISYNEQFFGPGTRLTVL.

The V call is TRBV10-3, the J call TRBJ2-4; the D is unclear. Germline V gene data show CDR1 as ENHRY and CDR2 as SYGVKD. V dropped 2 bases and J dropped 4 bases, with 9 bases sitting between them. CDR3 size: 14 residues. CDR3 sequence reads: CAISETAEKNIQYF. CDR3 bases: TGTGCCATCAGTGAGACGGCAGAGAAAAACATTCAGTACTTC.

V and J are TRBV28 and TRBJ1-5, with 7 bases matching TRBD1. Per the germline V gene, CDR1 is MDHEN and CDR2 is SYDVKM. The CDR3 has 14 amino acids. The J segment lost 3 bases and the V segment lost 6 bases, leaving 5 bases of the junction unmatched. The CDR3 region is CASRLTGVNQPQHF. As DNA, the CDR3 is TGTGCCAGCAGGCTTACAGGGGTCAATCAGCCCCAGCATTTT.

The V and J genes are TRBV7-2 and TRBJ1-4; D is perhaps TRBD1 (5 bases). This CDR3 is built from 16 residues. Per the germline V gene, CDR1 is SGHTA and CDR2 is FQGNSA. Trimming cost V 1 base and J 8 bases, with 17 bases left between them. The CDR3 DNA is TGTGCCAGCAGCTTAGTCGGAGGGACGGGTAACGAAAAACTGTTTTTT. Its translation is CASSLVGGTGNEKLFF.

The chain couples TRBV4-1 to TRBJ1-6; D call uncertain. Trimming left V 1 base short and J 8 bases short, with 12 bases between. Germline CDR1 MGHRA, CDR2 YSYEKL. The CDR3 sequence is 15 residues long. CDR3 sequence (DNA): TGCGCCAGCAGCCAAGCGCCCCACAAGGATTCACCCCTCCACTTT. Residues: CASSQAPHKDSPLHF.

The DNA for the CDR3 is TGCGCCAGCAGCCAGTTACCCGCTAGCGGGGGCACAGATACGCAGTATTTT. Protein: CASSQLPASGGTDTQYF. This chain uses TRBV4-3 with TRBJ2-3, with 9 positions matching TRBD2. After removal of 3 bases from V and 1 base from J, the junction contained 8 bases not matched to a gene. The CDR3 has 17 amino acids. Germline V gene sequence: CDR1 LGHNA, CDR2 YSLEER.

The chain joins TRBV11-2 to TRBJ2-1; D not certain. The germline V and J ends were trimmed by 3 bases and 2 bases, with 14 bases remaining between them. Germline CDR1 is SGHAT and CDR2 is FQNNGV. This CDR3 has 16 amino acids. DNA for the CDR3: TGTGCCAGCAGCTTGCAGGCAGTAACCCCCTACAATGAGCAGTTCTTC. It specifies CASSLQAVTPYNEQFF.

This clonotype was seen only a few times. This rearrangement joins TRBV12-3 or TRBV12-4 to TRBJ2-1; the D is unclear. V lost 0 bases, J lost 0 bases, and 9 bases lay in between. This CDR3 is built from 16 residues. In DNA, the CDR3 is TGTGCCAGCAGTTTAGCGGGTATCAACTCCTACAATGAGCAGTTCTTC. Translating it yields CASSLAGINSYNEQFF.

CDR3 residues: CASSSGRTGGNEQFF. DNA of the CDR3: TGTGCCAGCAGCTCTGGTCGGACAGGGGGGAATGAGCAGTTCTTC. The chain joins TRBV11-3 to TRBJ2-1, with 10 positions matching TRBD1. V lost 4 bases to trimming and J lost 7 bases; unmatched junction nucleotides: 7. There are 15 residues in the CDR3. CDR1 SGHNT and CDR2 YENEEA come from the germline V gene.

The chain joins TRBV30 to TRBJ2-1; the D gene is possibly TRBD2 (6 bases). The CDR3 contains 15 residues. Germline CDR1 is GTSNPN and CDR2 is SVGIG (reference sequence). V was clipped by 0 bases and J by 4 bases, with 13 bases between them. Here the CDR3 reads CAWSVGGGAYNEQFF. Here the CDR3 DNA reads TGTGCCTGGAGTGTAGGAGGAGGGGCTTACAATGAGCAGTTCTTC.

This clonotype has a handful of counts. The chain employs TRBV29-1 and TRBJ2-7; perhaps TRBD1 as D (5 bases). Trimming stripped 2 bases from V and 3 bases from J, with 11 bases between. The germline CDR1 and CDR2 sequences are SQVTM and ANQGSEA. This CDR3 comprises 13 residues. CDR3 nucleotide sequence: TGCAGCGTTGAAACAGGAGTTAACTACGAGCAGTACTTC. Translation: CSVETGVNYEQYF.

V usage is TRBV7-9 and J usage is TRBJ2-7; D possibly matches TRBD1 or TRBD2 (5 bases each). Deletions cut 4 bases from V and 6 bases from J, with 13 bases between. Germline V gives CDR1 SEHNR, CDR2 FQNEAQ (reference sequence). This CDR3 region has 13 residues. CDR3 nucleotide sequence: TGTGCCAGCAGCTACGCCTCGGGACCCGAGCAGTACTTC. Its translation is CASSYASGPEQYF. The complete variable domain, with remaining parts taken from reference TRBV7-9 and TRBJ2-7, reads DTGVSQNPRHKITKRGQNVTFRCDPISEHNRLYWYRQTLGQGPEFLTYFQNEAQLEKSRLLSDRFSAERPKGSFSTLEIQRTEQGDSAMYLCASSYASGPEQYFGPGTRLTVT.

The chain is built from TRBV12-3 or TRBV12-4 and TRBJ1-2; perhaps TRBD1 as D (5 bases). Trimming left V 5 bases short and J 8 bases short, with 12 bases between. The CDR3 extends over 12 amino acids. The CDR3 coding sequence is TGTGCCAGCAGTGCGACAGAGAGCGGCTACACCTTC. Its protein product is CASSATESGYTF.

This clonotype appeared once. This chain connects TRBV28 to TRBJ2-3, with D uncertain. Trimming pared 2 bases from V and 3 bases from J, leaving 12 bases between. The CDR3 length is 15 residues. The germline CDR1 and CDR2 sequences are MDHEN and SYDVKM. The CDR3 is CASSLRSVATDTQYF. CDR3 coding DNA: TGTGCCAGCAGTTTAAGGTCGGTTGCAACAGATACGCAGTATTTT.